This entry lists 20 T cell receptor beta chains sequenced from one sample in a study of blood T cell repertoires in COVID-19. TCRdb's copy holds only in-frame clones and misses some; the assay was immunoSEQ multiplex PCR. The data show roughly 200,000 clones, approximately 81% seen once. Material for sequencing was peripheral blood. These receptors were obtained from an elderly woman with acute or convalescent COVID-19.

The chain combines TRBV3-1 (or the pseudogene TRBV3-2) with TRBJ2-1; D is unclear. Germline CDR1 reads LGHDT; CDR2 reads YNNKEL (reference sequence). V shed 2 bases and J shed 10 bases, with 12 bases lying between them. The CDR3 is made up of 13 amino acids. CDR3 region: CASSQSSIEEQFF. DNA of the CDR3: TGTGCCAGCAGCCAAAGCTCTATAGAAGAGCAGTTCTTC.

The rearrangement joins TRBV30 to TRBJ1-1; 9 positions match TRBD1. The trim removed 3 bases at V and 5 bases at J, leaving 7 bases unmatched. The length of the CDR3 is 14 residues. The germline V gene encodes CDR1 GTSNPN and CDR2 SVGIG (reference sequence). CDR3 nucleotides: TGTGCCTGGAGACGAGGACAGGGGAGGACTGAAGCTTTCTTT. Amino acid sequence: CAWRRGQGRTEAFF.

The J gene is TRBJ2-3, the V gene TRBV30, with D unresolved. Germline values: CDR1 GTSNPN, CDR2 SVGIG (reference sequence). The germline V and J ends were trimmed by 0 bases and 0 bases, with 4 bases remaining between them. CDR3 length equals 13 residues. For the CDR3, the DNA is TGTGCCTGGAGTGTACAAAGCACAGATACGCAGTATTTT. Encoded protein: CAWSVQSTDTQYF.

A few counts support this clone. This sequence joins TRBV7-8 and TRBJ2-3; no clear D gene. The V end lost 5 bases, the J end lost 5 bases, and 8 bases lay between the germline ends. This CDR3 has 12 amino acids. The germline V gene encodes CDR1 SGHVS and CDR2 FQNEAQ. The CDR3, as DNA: TGTGCCAGCAGCCTTAGACAAGATACGCAGTATTTT. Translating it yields CASSLRQDTQYF.

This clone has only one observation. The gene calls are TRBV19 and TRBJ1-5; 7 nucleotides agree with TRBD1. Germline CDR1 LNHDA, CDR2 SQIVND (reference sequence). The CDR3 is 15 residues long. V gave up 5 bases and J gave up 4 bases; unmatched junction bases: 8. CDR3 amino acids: CASSPLGQENQPQHF. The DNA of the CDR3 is TGTGCCAGTAGTCCTCTTGGACAGGAGAATCAGCCCCAGCATTTT.

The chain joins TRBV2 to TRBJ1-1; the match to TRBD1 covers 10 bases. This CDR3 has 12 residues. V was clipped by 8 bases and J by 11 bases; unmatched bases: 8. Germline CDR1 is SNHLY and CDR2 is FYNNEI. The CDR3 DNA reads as TGTGCCAGCTCGCTCGGACAGGGGGTGGCTTTCTTT. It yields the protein CASSLGQGVAFF.

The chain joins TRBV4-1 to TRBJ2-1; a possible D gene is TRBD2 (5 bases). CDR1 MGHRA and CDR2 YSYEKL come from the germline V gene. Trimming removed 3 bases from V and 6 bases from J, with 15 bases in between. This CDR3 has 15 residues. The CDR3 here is CASSHGGPEGNEQFF. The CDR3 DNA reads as TGCGCCAGCAGCCATGGCGGGCCCGAAGGCAATGAGCAGTTCTTC.

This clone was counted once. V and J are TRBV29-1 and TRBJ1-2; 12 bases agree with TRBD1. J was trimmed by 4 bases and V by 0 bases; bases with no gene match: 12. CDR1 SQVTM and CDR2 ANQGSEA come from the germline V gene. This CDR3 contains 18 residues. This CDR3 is CSVEDQRDRGLRVYGYTF. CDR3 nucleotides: TGCAGCGTTGAAGACCAAAGGGACAGGGGGCTGAGGGTCTATGGCTACACCTTC. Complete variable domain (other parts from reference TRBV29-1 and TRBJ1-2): SAVISQKPSRDICQRGTSLTIQCQVDSQVTMMFWYRQQPGQSLTLIATANQGSEATYESGFVIDKFPISRPNLTFSTLTVSNMSPEDSSIYLCSVEDQRDRGLRVYGYTFGSGTRLTVV.

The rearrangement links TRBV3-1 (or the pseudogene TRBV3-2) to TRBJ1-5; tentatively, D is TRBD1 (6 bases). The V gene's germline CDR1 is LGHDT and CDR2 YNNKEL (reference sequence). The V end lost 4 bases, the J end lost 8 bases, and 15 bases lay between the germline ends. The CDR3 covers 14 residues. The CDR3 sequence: CASSPTGFDEPQHF. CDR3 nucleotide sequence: TGTGCCAGCAGCCCGACAGGTTTCGATGAGCCCCAGCATTTT.

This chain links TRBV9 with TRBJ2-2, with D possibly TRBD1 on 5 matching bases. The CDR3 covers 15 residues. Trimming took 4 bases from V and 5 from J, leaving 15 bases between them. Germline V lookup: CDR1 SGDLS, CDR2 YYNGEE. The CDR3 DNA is TGTGCCAGCAGCCCTGTACAGGTTTCGACCGGGGAGCTGTTTTTT. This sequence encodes CASSPVQVSTGELFF.

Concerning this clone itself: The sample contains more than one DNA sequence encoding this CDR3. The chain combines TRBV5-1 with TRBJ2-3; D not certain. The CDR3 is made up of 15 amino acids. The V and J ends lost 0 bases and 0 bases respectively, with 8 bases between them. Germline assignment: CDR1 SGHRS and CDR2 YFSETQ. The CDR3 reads CASSLAGVSTDTQYF. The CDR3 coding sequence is TGCGCCAGCAGCTTGGCCGGAGTTAGCACAGATACGCAGTATTTT.

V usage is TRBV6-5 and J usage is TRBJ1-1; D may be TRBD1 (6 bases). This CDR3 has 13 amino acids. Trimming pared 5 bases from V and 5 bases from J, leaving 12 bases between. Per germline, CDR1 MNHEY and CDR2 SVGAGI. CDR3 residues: CASSRQVSTEAFF. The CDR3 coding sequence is TGTGCCAGCAGTCGACAGGTCTCGACTGAAGCTTTCTTT.

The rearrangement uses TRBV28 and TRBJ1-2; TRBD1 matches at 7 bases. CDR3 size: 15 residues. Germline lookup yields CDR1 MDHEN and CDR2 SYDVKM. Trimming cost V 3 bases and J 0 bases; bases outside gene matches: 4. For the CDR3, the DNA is TGTGCCAGCAGTTTCCCTACAGGGGCTAACTATGGCTACACCTTC. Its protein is CASSFPTGANYGYTF.

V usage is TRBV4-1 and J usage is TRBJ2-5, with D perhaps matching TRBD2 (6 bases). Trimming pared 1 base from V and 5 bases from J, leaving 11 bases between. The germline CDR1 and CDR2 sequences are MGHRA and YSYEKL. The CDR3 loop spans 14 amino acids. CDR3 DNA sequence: TGCGCCAGCAGCCAAGTTGGGGGGAGGGAGACCCAGTACTTC. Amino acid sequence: CASSQVGGRETQYF.

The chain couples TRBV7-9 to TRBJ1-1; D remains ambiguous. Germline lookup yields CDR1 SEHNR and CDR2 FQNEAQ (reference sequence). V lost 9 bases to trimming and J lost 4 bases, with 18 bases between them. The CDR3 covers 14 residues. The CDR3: CASLVTGFTTEAFF. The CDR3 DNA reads TGTGCCAGTCTCGTTACGGGGTTTACCACTGAAGCTTTCTTT.

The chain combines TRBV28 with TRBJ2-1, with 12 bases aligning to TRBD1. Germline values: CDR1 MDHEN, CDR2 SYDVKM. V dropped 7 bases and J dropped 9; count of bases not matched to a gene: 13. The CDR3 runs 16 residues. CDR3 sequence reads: CASIAAWGTGGSEQFF. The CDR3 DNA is TGTGCCAGCATCGCTGCCTGGGGGACAGGGGGCAGTGAGCAGTTCTTC.

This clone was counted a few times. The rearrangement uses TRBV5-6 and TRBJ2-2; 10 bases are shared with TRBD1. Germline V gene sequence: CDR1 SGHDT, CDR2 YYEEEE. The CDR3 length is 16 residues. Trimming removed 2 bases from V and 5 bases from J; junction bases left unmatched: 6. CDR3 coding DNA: TGTGCCAGCAGCTTCTCCGGGACAGGGGTAACCGGGGAGCTGTTTTTT. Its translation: CASSFSGTGVTGELFF.

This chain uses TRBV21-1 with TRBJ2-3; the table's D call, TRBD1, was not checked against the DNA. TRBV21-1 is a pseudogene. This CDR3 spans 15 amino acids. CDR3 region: CASIEGDRATDTQYF. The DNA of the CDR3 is TGTGCCAGCATCGAAGGGGACAGGGCCACAGATACGCAGTATTTT.

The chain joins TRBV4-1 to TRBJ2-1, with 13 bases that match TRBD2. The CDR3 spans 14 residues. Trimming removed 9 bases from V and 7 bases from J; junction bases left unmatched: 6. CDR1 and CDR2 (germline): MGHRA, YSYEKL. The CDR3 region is CASTGLAGRNEQFF. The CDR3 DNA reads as TGCGCCAGTACGGGACTAGCGGGACGGAATGAGCAGTTCTTC.

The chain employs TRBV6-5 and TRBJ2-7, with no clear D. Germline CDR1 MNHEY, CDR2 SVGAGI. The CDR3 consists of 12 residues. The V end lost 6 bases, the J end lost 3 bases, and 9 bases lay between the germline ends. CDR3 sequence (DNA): TGTGCCAGCAGCCAACAGTACTACGAGCAGTACTTC. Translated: CASSQQYYEQYF.